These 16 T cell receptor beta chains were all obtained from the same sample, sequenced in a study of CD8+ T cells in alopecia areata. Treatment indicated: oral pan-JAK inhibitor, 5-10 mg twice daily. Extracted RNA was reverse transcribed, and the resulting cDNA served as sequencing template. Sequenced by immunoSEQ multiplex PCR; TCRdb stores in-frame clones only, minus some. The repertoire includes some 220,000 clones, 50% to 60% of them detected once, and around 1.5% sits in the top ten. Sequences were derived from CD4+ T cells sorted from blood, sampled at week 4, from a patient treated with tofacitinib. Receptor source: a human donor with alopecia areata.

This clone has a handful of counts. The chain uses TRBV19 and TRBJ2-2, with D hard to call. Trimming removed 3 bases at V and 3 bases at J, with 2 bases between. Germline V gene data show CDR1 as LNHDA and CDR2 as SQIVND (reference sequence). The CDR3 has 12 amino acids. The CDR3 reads CASSIYTGELFF. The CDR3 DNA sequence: TGTGCCAGTAGTATCTACACCGGGGAGCTGTTTTTT.

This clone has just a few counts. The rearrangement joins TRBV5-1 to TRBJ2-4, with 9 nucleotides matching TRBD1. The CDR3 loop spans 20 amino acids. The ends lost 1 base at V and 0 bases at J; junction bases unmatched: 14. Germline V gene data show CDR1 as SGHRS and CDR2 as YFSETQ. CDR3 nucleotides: TGCGCCAGCAGCTTGTTATGGGACAGGGTGGAGACCGGAGCCAAAAACATTCAGTACTTC. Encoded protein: CASSLLWDRVETGAKNIQYF.

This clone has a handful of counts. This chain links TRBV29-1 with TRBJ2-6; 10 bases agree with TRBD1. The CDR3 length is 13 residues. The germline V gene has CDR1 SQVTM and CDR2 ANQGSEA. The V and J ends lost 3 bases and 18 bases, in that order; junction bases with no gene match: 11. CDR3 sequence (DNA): TGCAGCGTTGAGAGGGACAGGGGAACGATTCAGACTTTC. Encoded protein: CSVERDRGTIQTF.

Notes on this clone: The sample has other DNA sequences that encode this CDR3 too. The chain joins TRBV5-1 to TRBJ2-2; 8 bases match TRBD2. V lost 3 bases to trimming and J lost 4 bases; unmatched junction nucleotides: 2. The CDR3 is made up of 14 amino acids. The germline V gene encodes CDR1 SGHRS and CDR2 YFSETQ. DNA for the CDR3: TGCGCCAGCAGCTACGGGGGGGGCACCGGGGAGCTGTTTTTT. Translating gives CASSYGGGTGELFF.

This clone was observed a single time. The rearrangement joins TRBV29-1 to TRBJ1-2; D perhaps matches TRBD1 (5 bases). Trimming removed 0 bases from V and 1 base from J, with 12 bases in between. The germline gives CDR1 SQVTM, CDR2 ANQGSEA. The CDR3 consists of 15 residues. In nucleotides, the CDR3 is TGCAGCGTTGAAGAACGAGGGGCGGGTAACTATGGCTACACCTTC. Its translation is CSVEERGAGNYGYTF.

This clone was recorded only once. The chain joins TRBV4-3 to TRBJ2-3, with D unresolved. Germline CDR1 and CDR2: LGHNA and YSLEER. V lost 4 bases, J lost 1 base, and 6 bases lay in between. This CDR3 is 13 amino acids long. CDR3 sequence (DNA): TGCGCCAGCAGCCCCGGACGCACAGATACGCAGTATTTT. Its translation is CASSPGRTDTQYF.

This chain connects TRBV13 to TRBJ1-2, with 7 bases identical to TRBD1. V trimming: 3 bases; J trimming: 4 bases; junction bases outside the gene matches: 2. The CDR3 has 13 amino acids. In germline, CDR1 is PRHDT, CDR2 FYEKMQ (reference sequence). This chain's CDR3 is CASSLGQRYGYTF. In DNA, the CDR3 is TGTGCCAGCAGCTTGGGACAGCGCTATGGCTACACCTTC.

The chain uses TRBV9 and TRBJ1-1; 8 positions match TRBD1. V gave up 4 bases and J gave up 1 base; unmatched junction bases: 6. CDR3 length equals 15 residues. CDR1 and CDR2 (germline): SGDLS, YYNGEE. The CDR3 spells CASSPVGQGNTEAFF. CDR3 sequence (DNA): TGTGCCAGCAGCCCCGTCGGACAGGGGAACACTGAAGCTTTCTTT. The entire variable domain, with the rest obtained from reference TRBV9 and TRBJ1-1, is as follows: DSGVTQTPKHLITATGQRVTLRCSPRSGDLSVYWYQQSLDQGLQFLIQYYNGEERAKGNILERFSAQQFPDLHSELNLSSLELGDSALYFCASSPVGQGNTEAFFGQGTRLTVV.

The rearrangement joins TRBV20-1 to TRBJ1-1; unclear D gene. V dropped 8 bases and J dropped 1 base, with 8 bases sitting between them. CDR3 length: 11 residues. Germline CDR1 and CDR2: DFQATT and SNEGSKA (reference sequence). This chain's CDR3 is CSSTGNTEAFF. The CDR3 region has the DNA TGCAGTTCGACGGGGAACACTGAAGCTTTCTTT.

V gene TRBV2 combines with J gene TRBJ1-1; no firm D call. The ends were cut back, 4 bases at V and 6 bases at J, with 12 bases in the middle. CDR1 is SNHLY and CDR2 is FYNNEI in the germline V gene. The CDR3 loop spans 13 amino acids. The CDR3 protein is CASSVRREAEAFF. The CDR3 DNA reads TGTGCCAGCAGTGTTAGACGGGAGGCTGAAGCTTTCTTT.

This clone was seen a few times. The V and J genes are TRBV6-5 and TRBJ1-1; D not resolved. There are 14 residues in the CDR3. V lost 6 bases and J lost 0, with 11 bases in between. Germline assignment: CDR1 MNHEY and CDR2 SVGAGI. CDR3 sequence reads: CASRFRDLNTEAFF. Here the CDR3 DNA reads TGTGCCAGCAGATTCCGGGATCTGAACACTGAAGCTTTCTTT.

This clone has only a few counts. CDR3 coding DNA: TGCAGCGCCGAGGGACAGGCCCAAGAGACCCAGTACTTC. Protein sequence: CSAEGQAQETQYF. The chain links TRBV29-1 to TRBJ2-5; 8 nucleotides align to TRBD1. J gave up 1 base and V 7 bases, and 5 bases lay outside the gene matches. The CDR3 spans 13 residues. Per the germline V gene, CDR1 is SQVTM and CDR2 is ANQGSEA.

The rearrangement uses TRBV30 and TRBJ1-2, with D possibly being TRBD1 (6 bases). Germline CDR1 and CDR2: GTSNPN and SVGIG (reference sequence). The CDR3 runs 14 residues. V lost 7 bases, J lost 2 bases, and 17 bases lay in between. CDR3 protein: CALYTGLNNYGYTF. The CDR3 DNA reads TGTGCCTTATACACAGGGTTGAACAACTATGGCTACACCTTC. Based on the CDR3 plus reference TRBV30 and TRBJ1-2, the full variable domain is SQTIHQWPATLVQPVGSPLSLECTVEGTSNPNLYWYRQAAGRGLQLLFYSVGIGQISSEVPQNLSASRPQDRQFILSSKKLLLSDSGFYLCALYTGLNNYGYTFGSGTRLTVV.

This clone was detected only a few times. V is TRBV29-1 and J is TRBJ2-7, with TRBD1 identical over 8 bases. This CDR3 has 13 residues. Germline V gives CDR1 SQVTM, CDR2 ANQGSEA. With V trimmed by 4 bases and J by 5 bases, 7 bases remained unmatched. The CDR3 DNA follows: TGCAGCGTTGGGACAGGGCGATCCCACGAGCAGTACTTC. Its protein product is CSVGTGRSHEQYF.

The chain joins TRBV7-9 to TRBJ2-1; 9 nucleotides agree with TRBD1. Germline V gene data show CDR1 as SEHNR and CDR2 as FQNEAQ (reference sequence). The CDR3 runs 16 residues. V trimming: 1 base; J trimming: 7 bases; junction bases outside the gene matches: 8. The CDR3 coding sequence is TGTGCCAGCAGCTTAGACCGGGACAGGGTCTTTAATGAGCAGTTCTTC. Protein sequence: CASSLDRDRVFNEQFF.

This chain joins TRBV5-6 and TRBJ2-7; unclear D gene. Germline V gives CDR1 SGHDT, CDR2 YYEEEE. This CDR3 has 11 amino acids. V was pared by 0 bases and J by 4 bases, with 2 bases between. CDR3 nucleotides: TGTGCCAGCAGCTTGGGGTACGAGCAGTACTTC. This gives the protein CASSLGYEQYF. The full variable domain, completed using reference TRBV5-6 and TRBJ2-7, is DAGVTQSPTHLIKTRGQQVTLRCSPKSGHDTVSWYQQALGQGPQFIFQYYEEEERQRGNFPDRFSGHQFPNYSSELNVNALLLGDSALYLCASSLGYEQYFGPGTRLTVT.